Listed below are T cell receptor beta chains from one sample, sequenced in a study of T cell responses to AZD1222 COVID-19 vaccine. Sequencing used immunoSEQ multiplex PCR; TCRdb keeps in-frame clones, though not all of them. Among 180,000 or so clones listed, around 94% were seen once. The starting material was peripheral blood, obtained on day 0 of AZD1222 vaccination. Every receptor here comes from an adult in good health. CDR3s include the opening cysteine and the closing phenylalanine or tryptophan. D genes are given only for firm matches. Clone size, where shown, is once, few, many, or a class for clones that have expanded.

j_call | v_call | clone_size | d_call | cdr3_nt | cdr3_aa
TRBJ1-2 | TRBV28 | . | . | TGTGCCAGCAGTTCCCCCGGCGGGGTGGATGGCTACACCTTC | CASSSPGGVDGYTF
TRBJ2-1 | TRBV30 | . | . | TGTGCCTGGAGTAGGCGGGGTGAGCAGTTCTTC | CAWSRRGEQFF
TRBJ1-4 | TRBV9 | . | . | TGTGCCAGCAGCGTAGACGCGTTTTCTGGAGATGAAAAACTGTTTTTT | CASSVDAFSGDEKLFF
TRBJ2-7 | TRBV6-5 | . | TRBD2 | TGTGCCAGCAGTTACAGGACTAGCGGGAGTGGCAGCGAGCAGTACTTC | CASSYRTSGSGSEQYF
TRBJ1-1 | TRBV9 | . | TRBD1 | TGTGCCAGCAGCGTAGCTCCGACAGGGGGCATTCGAGCTTTCTTT | CASSVAPTGGIRAFF
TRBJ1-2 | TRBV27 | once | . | TGTGCCAGCAGTGGGAACTATGGCTACACCTTC | CASSGNYGYTF
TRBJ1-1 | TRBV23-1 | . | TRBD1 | TGCGCCAGCAGTCACTGCAGGGACAGGGGCGAAAGGTTGTGTGCTTTCTTT | CASSHCRDRGERLCAFF
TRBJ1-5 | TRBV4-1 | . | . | TGCGCCAGCAGCCAAATTCTAGGCCAGAGTAGCAATCAGCCCCAGCATTTT | CASSQILGQSSNQPQHF
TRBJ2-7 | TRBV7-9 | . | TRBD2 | TGTGCCAGCAGCTTAGAAGGGTGGGGGAGGGCCCACGAGCAGTACTTC | CASSLEGWGRAHEQYF
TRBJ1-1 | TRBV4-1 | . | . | TGCGCCAGCAACCTTCCGGGGGGTAGGCCTGAAGCTTTCTTT | CASNLPGGRPEAFF
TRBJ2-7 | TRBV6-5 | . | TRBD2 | TGTGCCAGCGACGGGGGGGCAGATAACGAGCAGTACTTC | CASDGGADNEQYF
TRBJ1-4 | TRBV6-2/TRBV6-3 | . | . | TGTGCCAGCAGTTTGTGGCAGGAAAAACTGTTTTTT | CASSLWQEKLFF
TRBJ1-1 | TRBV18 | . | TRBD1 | TGTGCCAGCTCACCATCGGGACAGGGGAACACTGAAGCTTTCTTT | CASSPSGQGNTEAFF
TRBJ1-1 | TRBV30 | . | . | TGTGCCTCTCTGGGACACCGGAACACTGAAGCTTTCTTT | CASLGHRNTEAFF
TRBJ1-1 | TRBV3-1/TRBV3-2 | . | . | TGTGCCAGCAGCCACGGTCCCAAGGCGGGGAACACTGAAGCTTTCTTT | CASSHGPKAGNTEAFF
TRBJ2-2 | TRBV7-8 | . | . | TGTGCCAGCAGCCCTCGAGCGACCGGGGAGCTGTTTTTT | CASSPRATGELFF
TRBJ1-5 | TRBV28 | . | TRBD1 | TGTGCCAGCAGAGTCTCAGGGGGGAGATGGCAGCCCCAGCATTTT | CASRVSGGRWQPQHF
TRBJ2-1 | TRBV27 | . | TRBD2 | TGTGCCAGCAGTCCCTTGGGAGCGGGAGGGCATGAGCAGTTCTTC | CASSPLGAGGHEQFF
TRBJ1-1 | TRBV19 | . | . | TGTGCCAGTATAGTAGGGCCGGGGACTGAAGCTTTCTTT | CASIVGPGTEAFF
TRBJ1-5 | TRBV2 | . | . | TGTGCCAGCAGTGAAGCGTGGGGGGCTAGTCAGCCCCAGCATTTT | CASSEAWGASQPQHF
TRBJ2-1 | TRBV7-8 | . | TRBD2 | TGTGCCAGCAGCTTAGAAGCGGGGCACAATGAGCAGTTCTTC | CASSLEAGHNEQFF
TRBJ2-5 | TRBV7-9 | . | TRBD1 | TGTGCCAGCAGCTCCCCCAGACAGGGCCTCCAAGAGACCCAGTACTTC | CASSSPRQGLQETQYF
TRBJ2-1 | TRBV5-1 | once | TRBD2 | TGCGCCAGCAGCTTGGCCGGTGATTGGTCTAGCGGGTCAGGTGAGCAGTTCTTC | CASSLAGDWSSGSGEQFF
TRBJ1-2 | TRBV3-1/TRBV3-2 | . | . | TGTGCCAGCAGCCAAGATAGGGGCCTATATGGCTACACCTTC | CASSQDRGLYGYTF
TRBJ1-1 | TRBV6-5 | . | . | TGTGCCAGCAGTTACTCGAGCAGGGCAGACACTGAAGCTTTCTTT | CASSYSSRADTEAFF
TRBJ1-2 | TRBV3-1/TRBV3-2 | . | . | TGTGCCAGCAGCCAAGTTGGGTACAGGGAAAAAACCTTC | CASSQVGYREKTF
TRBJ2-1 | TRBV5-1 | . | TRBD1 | TGCGCCAGCAGCCTCCGGGACAGCTCCTACAATGAGCAGTTCTTC | CASSLRDSSYNEQFF
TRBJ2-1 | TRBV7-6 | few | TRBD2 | TGTGCCAGCAGCTTAGCGTCTAGCGGGAGGATCCATGAGCAGTTCTTC | CASSLASSGRIHEQFF
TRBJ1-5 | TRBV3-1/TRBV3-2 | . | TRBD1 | TGTGCCAGCAGCCAAGCCGGTACAGGGGGCAATCAGCCCCAGCATTTT | CASSQAGTGGNQPQHF
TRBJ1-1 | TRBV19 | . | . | TGTGCCAGTAGTATAGATCAGGCAGGGCTTCCTGAAGCTTTCTTT | CASSIDQAGLPEAFF
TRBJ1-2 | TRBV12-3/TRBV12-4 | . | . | TGTGCCAGCAGACTAAAGGCGGGCTATGGCTACACCTTC | CASRLKAGYGYTF
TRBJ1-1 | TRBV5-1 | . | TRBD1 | TGCGCCAGCAGACAGGGGCTGAACACTGAAGCTTTCTTT | CASRQGLNTEAFF
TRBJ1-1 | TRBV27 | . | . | TGTGCCAGCCGAAACCCCTGGGGAGGGAACACTGAAGCTTTCTTT | CASRNPWGGNTEAFF